This passage covers 9 T cell receptor beta chains from one sample sequenced in a study of long-term antiretroviral therapy in people with HIV. A v3.0 immunoSEQ assay was performed at survey level. TCRdb's table, derived via immunoSEQ multiplex PCR, lists solely in-frame clones and lacks some. The repertoire has tens of thousands of clones, approximately 85% of them found once; the top ten carry about 12%. The sequencing used unsorted PBMCs, collected 0.3 years after starting antiretroviral therapy. These TCRs come from a man between 18 and 29 years old with HIV.

V and J are TRBV27 and TRBJ2-1; D is perhaps TRBD2 (6 bases). Germline lookup yields CDR1 MNHEY and CDR2 SMNVEV (reference sequence). Deletions cut 2 bases from V and 9 bases from J, with 14 bases between. The CDR3 length is 14 residues. This chain's CDR3 is CASSLGGYSGEQFF. The CDR3, as DNA: TGTGCCAGCAGTTTAGGAGGGTACTCGGGTGAGCAGTTCTTC.

The CDR3 sequence: CASSLSEVYNEQFF. The CDR3 region has the DNA TGTGCCAGCAGTTTATCCGAGGTCTACAATGAGCAGTTCTTC. The gene calls are TRBV27 and TRBJ2-1; D not certain. The V end was cut by 0 bases, the J end by 3 bases, with 6 bases between. Germline V gene sequence: CDR1 MNHEY, CDR2 SMNVEV (reference sequence). CDR3 length equals 14 residues.

The chain links TRBV6-1 to TRBJ1-2, with TRBD1 matching 7 bases. The CDR3 runs 12 residues. The germline gives CDR1 MNHNS, CDR2 SASEGT. Trimming removed 9 bases from V and 4 bases from J; junction bases left unmatched: 5. In nucleotides, the CDR3 is TGTGCCAGTACAGGGGAAGCCTATGGCTACACCTTC. This sequence encodes CASTGEAYGYTF.

V is TRBV6-1 and J is TRBJ2-3; TRBD2 matches at 9 bases. Germline trimming cut 3 bases from V and 2 bases from J; bases unmatched to any gene: 9. Per germline, CDR1 MNHNS and CDR2 SASEGT. The CDR3 spans 17 residues. The CDR3 reads CASSDEWRGGNTDTQYF. The CDR3 nucleotides read TGTGCCAGCAGTGATGAGTGGCGGGGGGGGAACACAGATACGCAGTATTTT.

The V call is TRBV2, the J call TRBJ2-1; 11 bases agree with TRBD2. The junction had 8 bases not matched to a gene; V was cut back by 4 bases and J by 6 bases. CDR1 is SNHLY, CDR2 FYNNEI, per germline. The CDR3 is 16 residues long. The CDR3 DNA is TGTGCCAGCAGTGGAAGTCTAGCGGGAGGCCTCAATGAGCAGTTCTTC. This sequence encodes CASSGSLAGGLNEQFF.

This chain connects TRBV7-9 to TRBJ2-3; weak D call: TRBD1 (5 bases). Germline loops: CDR1 SEHNR, CDR2 FQNEAQ (reference sequence). The V end lost 5 bases, the J end lost 5 bases, and 17 bases lay between the germline ends. The length of the CDR3 is 15 residues. As DNA, the CDR3 is TGTGCCAGCAGCCCGCCCTTCAGGGTGGGAGATACGCAGTATTTT. Residues: CASSPPFRVGDTQYF.

The chain combines TRBV10-3 with TRBJ1-1, with 8 positions matching TRBD1. Looked up from germline, CDR1 is ENHRY and CDR2 is SYGVKD. This CDR3 region has 22 residues. The J segment lost 7 bases and the V segment lost 0 bases, leaving 28 bases of the junction unmatched. CDR3 region: CAISESILRQGLRGRNGREAFF. The CDR3 DNA reads TGTGCCATCAGTGAGTCGATTTTACGACAGGGGCTGAGGGGGAGGAATGGGCGTGAAGCTTTCTTT.

The gene calls are TRBV5-8 and TRBJ1-4; a possible D gene is TRBD1 (5 bases). The V gene's germline CDR1 is SGHTS and CDR2 YDEGEE. The CDR3 covers 14 residues. Trimming shortened V by 4 bases and J by 8 bases, and 15 bases separated the two germline ends. CDR3 DNA sequence: TGTGCCAGCAGCGACCCCGGGGACCGGGAAAAACTGTTTTTT. Protein sequence: CASSDPGDREKLFF.

This clone was observed a few times. Relative to the germline gene, one junction end is altered; a read error may explain this. The chain joins TRBV29-1 to TRBJ2-7; 7 positions match TRBD1. Germline CDR1 reads SQVTM; CDR2 reads ANQGSEA. The CDR3 is 13 residues long. This CDR3 is CSVARDSSSEQYF. The CDR3 coding sequence is TGCAGCGTTGCCCGGGACAGTTCCTCCGAGCAGTACTTC.